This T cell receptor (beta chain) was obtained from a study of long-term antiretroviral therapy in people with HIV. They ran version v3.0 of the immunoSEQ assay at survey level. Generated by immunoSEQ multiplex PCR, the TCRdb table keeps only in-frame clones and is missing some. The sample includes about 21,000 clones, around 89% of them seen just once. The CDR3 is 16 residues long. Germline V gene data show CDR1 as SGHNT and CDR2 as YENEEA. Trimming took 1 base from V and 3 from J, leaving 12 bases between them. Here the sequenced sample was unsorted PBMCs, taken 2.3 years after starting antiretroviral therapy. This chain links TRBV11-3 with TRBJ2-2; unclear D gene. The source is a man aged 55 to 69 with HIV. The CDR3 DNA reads TGTGCCAGCAGCTTAGGTAGAAGCTCGTACACCGGGGAGCTGTTTTTT. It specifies CASSLGRSSYTGELFF.